The 9 T cell receptor beta chains in this list originate from one sample, sequenced in a study of blood T cell repertoires in COVID-19. Data came from immunoSEQ multiplex PCR; TCRdb stores just in-frame clones and leaves some out. Here the sample spans 150,000 to 200,000 clones, around 74% being singletons. The sample consisted of peripheral blood. Receptors were obtained from an elderly woman with acute or convalescent COVID-19.

The chain has TRBV3-1 (or the pseudogene TRBV3-2) and TRBJ2-7, with 9 bases aligning to TRBD1. Trimming cost V 4 bases and J 2 bases; bases outside gene matches: 6. The germline gives CDR1 LGHDT, CDR2 YNNKEL (reference sequence). The CDR3 has 15 residues. The CDR3 here is CASSPSGTGTYEQYF. CDR3 bases: TGTGCCAGCAGCCCATCCGGGACAGGGACCTACGAGCAGTACTTC.

This sequence joins TRBV7-9 and TRBJ1-4, with a weak D call TRBD1 (6 bases). With 5 bases removed from V and 4 bases from J, the gap between germline ends came to 11 bases. The CDR3 sequence is 14 residues long. Germline V CDR1 and CDR2: SEHNR, FQNEAQ (reference sequence). In nucleotides, the CDR3 is TGTGCCAGCAGCCCAACAGGGATTAATGAAAAACTGTTTTTT. It translates to CASSPTGINEKLFF.

This clone has more than one count but fewer than ten. This CDR3 is CASSSSSGRNYNEQFF. CDR3 nucleotides: TGTGCCAGCTCATCGTCTAGCGGGCGGAATTACAATGAGCAGTTCTTC. The V and J genes are TRBV18 and TRBJ2-1; the match to TRBD2 covers 8 bases. Trimming took 5 bases from V and 4 from J; bases not matched to a gene: 10. Germline assignment: CDR1 KGHSH and CDR2 LQKENI. The CDR3 is made up of 16 amino acids. Together with reference TRBV18 and TRBJ2-1, the CDR3 gives the full variable domain: NAGVMQNPRHLVRRRGQEARLRCSPMKGHSHVYWYRQLPEEGLKFMVYLQKENIIDESGMPKERFSAEFPKEGPSILRIQQVVRGDSAAYFCASSSSSGRNYNEQFFGPGTRLTVL.

In its sample, this clone was seen once. The chain is built from TRBV6-5 and TRBJ1-5; D is unresolved. Trimming removed 6 bases from V and 1 base from J, with 13 bases in between. CDR1 is MNHEY, CDR2 SVGAGI, per germline. The CDR3 runs 15 residues. Here the CDR3 reads CASSILTGSNQPQHF. The CDR3 DNA is TGTGCCAGCAGCATTCTTACGGGGAGCAATCAGCCCCAGCATTTT.

The chain is built from TRBV7-9 and TRBJ2-3; TRBD2 matches at 12 bases. Germline V gives CDR1 SEHNR, CDR2 FQNEAQ (reference sequence). V shed 5 bases, J shed 6 bases, and the junction held 9 bases outside the gene matches. This CDR3 is built from 16 residues. The DNA for the CDR3 is TGTGCCAGCAGCGCCAAGACTAGCGGGAGCTGGGATACGCAGTATTTT. Residues: CASSAKTSGSWDTQYF.

The chain has TRBV10-2 and TRBJ2-3, with a weak D call TRBD2 (5 bases). The CDR3 is made up of 15 amino acids. The V end was cut by 4 bases, the J end by 3 bases, with 14 bases between. Germline V gene lookup returns CDR1 WSHSY and CDR2 SAAADI. CDR3 protein: CASSAGSGGTDTQYF. DNA for the CDR3: TGCGCCAGCAGTGCTGGGAGCGGTGGGACAGATACGCAGTATTTT.

The chain employs TRBV10-2 and TRBJ1-1; 9 nucleotides align to TRBD1. Germline trimming cut 1 base from V and 11 bases from J; bases unmatched to any gene: 8. In germline, CDR1 is WSHSY, CDR2 SAAADI. The CDR3 spans 14 residues. CDR3 bases: TGCGCCAGCAGTGAGTTTCGGGACAGGGTTACGGCTTTCTTT. Its protein is CASSEFRDRVTAFF.

The chain combines TRBV2 with TRBJ2-6; 9 bases match TRBD1. CDR1 is SNHLY and CDR2 is FYNNEI in the germline V gene. The CDR3 sequence is 15 residues long. The V segment lost 9 bases and the J segment 1 base; nucleotides outside the gene matches: 4. Here the CDR3 reads CARDRGVSGANVLTF. CDR3 bases: TGTGCCAGGGACAGGGGTGTTTCTGGGGCCAACGTCCTGACTTTC.

The V and J genes are TRBV27 and TRBJ2-2; D remains ambiguous. Germline CDR1 reads MNHEY; CDR2 reads SMNVEV (reference sequence). The germline V and J ends were trimmed by 3 bases and 1 base, with 6 bases remaining between them. The CDR3 extends over 14 amino acids. The CDR3, as DNA: TGTGCCAGCAGTTTCACAGTGAACACCGGGGAGCTGTTTTTT. It codes for CASSFTVNTGELFF.